The next 22 T cell receptor beta chains were all read from a single sample in a study of T cells in Graves' hyperthyroidism and ophthalmopathy. The CDR3 regions of TCR beta were amplified from RNA transcripts. Initially, a first-round RT-PCR of the TCR CDR3 employed the HTBI primer set. TCRdb re-analysed the multiplex PCR reads in MiXCR, keeping a single row per CDR3 protein. The table includes approximately 600,000 distinct CDR3 sequences, around 16% detected once. Sequenced sample: blood. These receptors were collected from a woman aged 25-40 years with Graves' hyperthyroidism.

V gene TRBV27 combines with J gene TRBJ1-5, with a possible D match to TRBD1 (6 bases). CDR3 length: 15 amino acids. Trimming cost V 6 bases and J 1 base, with 13 bases left between them. Germline CDR1 reads MNHEY; CDR2 reads SMNVEV (reference sequence). CDR3 sequence (DNA): TGTGCCAGCAGGGGCCTACAGGGCAGCAATCAGCCCCAGCATTTT. Its translation: CASRGLQGSNQPQHF.

DNA for the CDR3: TGTGCCAGCAGCGTCGCCGGGGCACATTCACCCCTCCACTTT. Its protein product is CASSVAGAHSPLHF. This chain connects TRBV9 to TRBJ1-6; possibly TRBD1 for D (5 bases). Trimming shortened V by 2 bases and J by 8 bases, and 11 bases separated the two germline ends. The CDR3 loop spans 14 amino acids. Germline CDR1 reads SGDLS; CDR2 reads YYNGEE.

The J gene is TRBJ1-1, the V gene TRBV20-1; D not resolved. This CDR3 is 11 amino acids long. The ends were cut back, 8 bases at V and 9 bases at J, with 16 bases in the middle. CDR1 is DFQATT, CDR2 SNEGSKA, per germline (reference sequence). The CDR3 bases are TGCAGTACATTTCTCAGTACCAAAGCTTTCTTT. It is translated as CSTFLSTKAFF.

This clonotype occurred many times. The chain recombines TRBV28 with TRBJ2-7; D is possibly TRBD1 or TRBD2 (5 bases each). The CDR3 spans 13 residues. Germline CDR1 reads MDHEN; CDR2 reads SYDVKM. V was trimmed by 6 bases and J by 2 bases, leaving 11 bases between them. CDR3 DNA: TGTGCCAGCAGGGGGACGGCGGCCTACGAGCAGTACTTC. The encoded protein is CASRGTAAYEQYF.

At least ten counts were recorded for this clonotype. This sequence joins TRBV11-2 and TRBJ2-2; D ambiguous. V lost 0 bases and J 1 base, leaving 3 bases between the germline ends. Germline CDR1 SGHAT, CDR2 FQNNGV. This CDR3 contains 14 residues. The CDR3 DNA follows: TGTGCCAGCAGCTTAGAACTGAACACCGGGGAGCTGTTTTTT. This sequence encodes CASSLELNTGELFF. The entire variable domain, with the rest obtained from reference TRBV11-2 and TRBJ2-2, is as follows: EAGVAQSPRYKIIEKRQSVAFWCNPISGHATLYWYQQILGQGPKLLIQFQNNGVVDDSQLPKDRFSAERLKGVDSTLKIQPAKLEDSAVYLCASSLELNTGELFFGEGSRLTVL.

This clonotype appeared a few times. V is TRBV6-1 and J is TRBJ1-5; D gene uncertain. CDR1 MNHNS and CDR2 SASEGT come from the germline V gene. The CDR3 runs 11 residues. The V end lost 2 bases, the J end lost 7 bases, and 3 bases lay between the germline ends. CDR3 region: CASSELQPQHF. The CDR3 bases are TGTGCCAGCAGTGAACTCCAGCCCCAGCATTTT.

Ten or more counts support this clonotype. The chain uses TRBV5-1 and TRBJ1-2, with D possibly being TRBD1 (5 bases). This CDR3 has 16 amino acids. V was shortened by 0 bases and J by 8 bases, with 20 bases between the two germline ends. Germline CDR1 SGHRS, CDR2 YFSETQ. CDR3 nucleotides: TGCGCCAGCAGCTTGGTGTCGGGGGGGGTCGGAGAAGGCTACACCTTC. Residues: CASSLVSGGVGEGYTF.

V usage is TRBV6-1 and J usage is TRBJ2-1, with 8 bases fitting TRBD2. Germline-derived CDR1 and CDR2 are MNHNS and SASEGT. The CDR3 loop spans 14 amino acids. Trimming cost V 6 bases and J 7 bases; bases outside gene matches: 8. The CDR3: CASRFSGSRNEQFF. The DNA for the CDR3 is TGTGCCAGCAGATTCAGCGGGAGTCGTAATGAGCAGTTCTTC.

CDR3 DNA: TGTGCCAGCAGCTTGGGGGGCACAGGATCACCCCTCCACTTT. This sequence encodes CASSLGGTGSPLHF. The J gene is TRBJ1-6, the V gene TRBV7-9; a weak D match, TRBD1 (6 bases). There are 14 residues in the CDR3. Per the germline V gene, CDR1 is SEHNR and CDR2 is FQNEAQ (reference sequence). Trimming pared 3 bases from V and 10 bases from J, leaving 13 bases between.

Ten or more counts support this clonotype. The chain joins TRBV20-1 to TRBJ2-7; TRBD2 aligns across 9 bases. V lost 0 bases, J lost 7 bases, and 13 bases stayed unmatched. The germline V gene encodes CDR1 DFQATT and CDR2 SNEGSKA (reference sequence). CDR3 length: 16 residues. In DNA, the CDR3 is TGCAGTGCTAGAGAACGGGGACTAGCAGGAGAGAGGGAGCAGTACTTC. Translating gives CSARERGLAGEREQYF.

This clonotype was detected ten times or more. The genes are TRBV28 and TRBJ1-3; possibly TRBD1 for D (5 bases). This CDR3 has 16 amino acids. Germline lookup yields CDR1 MDHEN and CDR2 SYDVKM. The V and J ends lost 4 bases and 8 bases respectively, with 21 bases between them. This CDR3 is CASSSSGIPGGYTIYF. The CDR3 bases are TGTGCCAGCAGTTCCTCCGGGATCCCGGGGGGATACACCATATATTTT.

This chain connects TRBV6-1 to TRBJ2-3; 12 nucleotides line up with TRBD2. The ends lost 6 bases at V and 6 bases at J; junction bases unmatched: 10. CDR3 length: 16 residues. The germline V gene encodes CDR1 MNHNS and CDR2 SASEGT. CDR3 DNA: TGTGCCAGCAGACTGACTAGCGGGAGCCTTCCGGATACGCAGTATTTT. Residues: CASRLTSGSLPDTQYF.

On this clonotype: One end of the junction does not line up with germline, which may come from a read error. This chain links TRBV30 with TRBJ2-2; tentatively, D is TRBD2 (5 bases). The CDR3 length is 12 residues. Germline-derived CDR1 and CDR2 are GTSNPN and SVGIG (reference sequence). DNA of the CDR3: TGTGCCCGGAGTACCGTCCCCGGAGGGCTGTTTTTT. Translating gives CARSTVPGGLFF.

The chain recombines TRBV13 with TRBJ2-4, with TRBD2 matching 15 bases. The CDR3 length is 19 residues. V trimming: 4 bases; J trimming: 1 base; junction bases outside the gene matches: 8. Germline values: CDR1 PRHDT, CDR2 FYEKMQ (reference sequence). The CDR3 sequence is CASSSPGLAGGWAKNIQYF. In DNA form, the CDR3 reads TGTGCCAGCAGCTCCCCGGGACTAGCGGGAGGTTGGGCCAAAAACATTCAGTACTTC.

The genes are TRBV5-1 and TRBJ2-7; TRBD1 matches 11 bases. With 5 bases clipped from V and 3 bases from J, the junction kept 7 bases outside the gene matches. The CDR3 has 15 amino acids. CDR1 is SGHRS and CDR2 is YFSETQ in the germline V gene. CDR3 sequence: CASSNPGQGGYEQYF. In DNA, the CDR3 is TGCGCCAGCAGTAATCCGGGACAGGGGGGCTACGAGCAGTACTTC.

On this clonotype: Germline and junction disagree at one end, which may indicate a read error. The chain couples TRBV10-3 to TRBJ2-3; TRBD2 matches 10 bases. Germline loops: CDR1 ENHRY, CDR2 SYGVKD. The CDR3 is made up of 18 amino acids. The CDR3 nucleotides are TGTGCCACCAGTACGGCCAGCGGGAGGGGGTCCCGGCCAGATACGCAGTATTTT. Protein sequence: CATSTASGRGSRPDTQYF.

This clonotype was detected ten times or more. The genes are TRBV5-1 and TRBJ2-3; weak D call: TRBD2 (5 bases). V was shortened by 0 bases and J by 1 base, with 12 bases between the two germline ends. Germline-derived CDR1 and CDR2 are SGHRS and YFSETQ. This CDR3 comprises 16 residues. The CDR3 spells CASSLAAGSGTDTQYF. The CDR3 region has the DNA TGCGCCAGCAGCTTGGCCGCGGGTTCCGGCACAGATACGCAGTATTTT.

In DNA form, the CDR3 reads TGCAGCGTTTTGACTAGCGGGAGGGCTACCTACGAGCAGTACTTC. It specifies CSVLTSGRATYEQYF. This sequence joins TRBV29-1 and TRBJ2-7, with 14 bases fitting TRBD2. Trimming removed 5 bases from V and 2 bases from J; junction bases left unmatched: 5. Germline CDR1 and CDR2: SQVTM and ANQGSEA. This CDR3 comprises 15 residues.

This clonotype occurred many times. The chain carries TRBV20-1 and TRBJ1-2, with TRBD1 matching 8 bases. The germline V gene encodes CDR1 DFQATT and CDR2 SNEGSKA (reference sequence). The V and J ends lost 6 bases and 5 bases, in that order; junction bases with no gene match: 8. The CDR3 has 13 residues. This CDR3 reads CSAPTGEGYGYTF. The CDR3, as DNA: TGCAGTGCCCCGACAGGGGAGGGTTATGGCTACACCTTC.

This clonotype was seen only a few times. The chain uses TRBV24-1 and TRBJ1-2, with 7 bases identical to TRBD1. Germline V gene lookup returns CDR1 KGHDR and CDR2 SFDVKD. The V and J ends lost 3 bases and 8 bases, in that order; junction bases with no gene match: 11. There are 15 residues in the CDR3. DNA of the CDR3: TGTGCCACCAGTGATCCCTCGACAGGGAGAGGAGGCTACACCTTC. Its translation: CATSDPSTGRGGYTF.

The genes are TRBV5-5 and TRBJ2-7; TRBD2 might be the D (6 bases). This CDR3 is 15 amino acids long. Trimming shortened V by 5 bases and J by 3 bases, and 18 bases separated the two germline ends. Germline V gene lookup returns CDR1 SGHKS and CDR2 YYEKEE (reference sequence). CDR3 amino acids: CASSFTGTGVYEQYF. CDR3 in DNA: TGTGCCAGCAGTTTCACCGGGACGGGAGTCTACGAGCAGTACTTC.

Many counts were recorded for this clonotype. This sequence joins TRBV7-6 and TRBJ2-5, with 7 positions matching TRBD2. Germline CDR1 SGHVS, CDR2 FNYEAQ. With 3 bases clipped from V and 4 bases from J, the junction kept 8 bases outside the gene matches. CDR3 size: 15 residues. CDR3: CASSLRGSSGETQYF. In nucleotides, the CDR3 is TGTGCCAGCAGCTTGCGCGGGAGTAGCGGAGAGACCCAGTACTTC. Filled out from reference TRBV7-6 and TRBJ2-5, the complete variable domain reads GAGVSQSPRYKVTKRGQDVALRCDPISGHVSLYWYRQALGQGPEFLTYFNYEAQQDKSGLPNDRFSAERPEGSISTLTIQRTEQRDSAMYRCASSLRGSSGETQYFGPGTRLLVL.